What follows are 30 T cell receptor beta chains derived from one specimen sequenced in a study of naive and memory T cell subsets. Two oligonucleotides, mixed equimolar, formed the beta constant-region primer covering TRBC1 and TRBC2. TCRdb called the UMI-ligation and nested PCR reads again in MiXCR, with one record for every CDR3 protein. Among tens of thousands of distinct CDR3 sequences listed, 7% were seen once. Sequencing was carried out using central memory CD4+ T cells from blood. The receptors here all came from a human donor in good health.

This clonotype was detected many times. The DNA for the CDR3 is TGTGCCAGCAGCCGAACGGAGGGGCGGAATGGCTACACCTTC. As protein: CASSRTEGRNGYTF. The chain uses TRBV7-6 and TRBJ1-2; D might be TRBD1 (5 bases). From germline, CDR1 is SGHVS and CDR2 FNYEAQ. This CDR3 region has 14 residues. The V gene lost 5 bases and the J gene lost 6 bases, with 16 bases spanning the gap.

The gene calls are TRBV5-1 and TRBJ1-1; 7 nucleotides line up with TRBD1. The V gene end was trimmed by 4 bases and the J gene end by 0 bases; junction bases not matched to a gene: 6. The V gene's germline CDR1 is SGHRS and CDR2 YFSETQ. The CDR3 sequence is 15 residues long. The CDR3 reads CASSRGDSVNTEAFF. The CDR3 coding sequence is TGCGCCAGCAGCAGGGGGGACAGCGTGAACACTGAAGCTTTCTTT.

This clonotype showed up many times. The genes are TRBV5-1 and TRBJ2-3, with a tentative D call TRBD2 (5 bases). Germline loops: CDR1 SGHRS, CDR2 YFSETQ. V lost 1 base and J lost 6, with 12 bases in between. The CDR3 consists of 14 residues. The CDR3 protein is CASSLISAVDTQYF. CDR3 sequence (DNA): TGCGCCAGCAGCTTGATTAGCGCGGTCGATACGCAGTATTTT.

This clonotype was found many times. This chain links TRBV9 with TRBJ2-6; D remains unclear. V lost 4 bases and J 2 bases, leaving 7 bases between the germline ends. The CDR3 contains 14 residues. In germline, CDR1 is SGDLS, CDR2 YYNGEE. The CDR3 bases are TGTGCCAGCAGCCAAATTGCTGGGGCCAACGTCCTGACTTTC. Translation: CASSQIAGANVLTF.

The chain has TRBV20-1 and TRBJ2-7, with TRBD2 identical over 10 bases. V was pared by 6 bases and J by 1 base, with 6 bases of the junction left unmatched. The CDR3 sequence is 14 residues long. Germline CDR1 DFQATT, CDR2 SNEGSKA (reference sequence). In DNA, the CDR3 is TGCAGTGCCGCAAGCGGGGGGGCGTCCTACGAGCAGTACTTC. Its protein product is CSAASGGASYEQYF.

This clonotype was seen many times. This chain connects TRBV7-2 to TRBJ1-2, with 9 bases fitting TRBD1. The CDR3 length is 14 residues. The germline CDR1 and CDR2 sequences are SGHTA and FQGNSA. Unmatched junction bases numbered 1, after V lost 2 bases and J lost 3 bases. The CDR3 spells CASSLRQGDYGYTF. CDR3 bases: TGTGCCAGCAGCTTACGACAGGGGGACTATGGCTACACCTTC.

This clonotype was picked up a small number of times. The chain recombines TRBV5-1 with TRBJ1-2; tentative D call: TRBD1 (6 bases). V lost 2 bases, J lost 4 bases, and 9 bases lay in between. From germline, CDR1 is SGHRS and CDR2 YFSETQ. The CDR3 sequence is 13 residues long. The CDR3 sequence is CASSLQGTYGYTF. The CDR3 nucleotides read TGCGCCAGCAGCTTACAGGGAACCTATGGCTACACCTTC.

The chain joins TRBV27 to TRBJ2-3; 8 bases align to TRBD1. CDR1 is MNHEY, CDR2 SMNVEV, per germline (reference sequence). The CDR3 is 17 residues long. Trimming cost V 4 bases and J 5 bases; bases outside gene matches: 14. This CDR3 reads CASSWGSGRGRGDTQYF. In nucleotides, the CDR3 is TGTGCCAGCAGTTGGGGGTCCGGCAGGGGGCGCGGAGATACGCAGTATTTT.

In this sample, this clonotype turned up many times. This sequence joins TRBV18 and TRBJ1-4; TRBD1 matches 8 bases. The germline V gene has CDR1 KGHSH and CDR2 LQKENI. The junction had 6 bases not matched to a gene; V was cut back by 8 bases and J by 7 bases. The CDR3 has 13 residues. CDR3 loop: CASLRGLGEKLFF. CDR3 in DNA: TGTGCCAGCCTCAGGGGGCTTGGTGAAAAACTGTTTTTT.

The chain is built from TRBV2 and TRBJ2-7; the D is unclear. V lost 6 bases and J lost 5, with 14 bases in between. This CDR3 is built from 13 residues. The germline V gene has CDR1 SNHLY and CDR2 FYNNEI. The CDR3 here is CASSGKNRDEQYF. CDR3 nucleotide sequence: TGTGCCAGCAGCGGCAAGAATCGGGACGAGCAGTACTTC.

Only a few counts were recorded for this clonotype. The chain has TRBV20-1 and TRBJ2-3; the D is unclear. Germline V gene data show CDR1 as DFQATT and CDR2 as SNEGSKA (reference sequence). V lost 8 bases and J lost 6, with 12 bases in between. The CDR3 totals 11 residues. The CDR3 sequence is CSPQVGDTQYF. In DNA form, the CDR3 reads TGCAGTCCCCAAGTCGGGGATACGCAGTATTTT.

This clonotype was detected many times. The chain links TRBV20-1 to TRBJ2-3; no clear D gene. CDR3 size: 13 residues. Germline CDR1 reads DFQATT; CDR2 reads SNEGSKA (reference sequence). V was pared by 3 bases and J by 3 bases, with 10 bases between. The chain's CDR3 is CSASIMRTDTQYF. CDR3 DNA sequence: TGCAGTGCTAGTATCATGAGAACAGATACGCAGTATTTT.

The rearrangement uses TRBV30 and TRBJ1-1; the D is unclear. Per germline, CDR1 GTSNPN and CDR2 SVGIG (reference sequence). The CDR3 contains 15 residues. With 2 bases removed from V and 3 bases from J, the gap between germline ends came to 16 bases. The CDR3 protein is CAWSPNGSGHTEAFF. The CDR3 bases are TGTGCCTGGAGTCCGAACGGATCGGGCCACACTGAAGCTTTCTTT.

This clonotype has more than one count but fewer than ten. The gene calls are TRBV14 and TRBJ1-1, with D uncertain. V was clipped by 7 bases and J by 1 base, with 10 bases between them. The CDR3 has 13 residues. CDR1 and CDR2 (germline): SGHDN, FVKESK. Here the CDR3 DNA reads TGTGCCAGCAACCGACAAGAGAACACTGAAGCTTTCTTT. Its translation is CASNRQENTEAFF.

This clonotype was observed a handful of times. The CDR3 loop is CSASLPSGRGGGGTDTQYF. CDR3 coding DNA: TGCAGTGCTAGCCTGCCTAGCGGGAGAGGGGGGGGTGGCACAGATACGCAGTATTTT. V usage is TRBV20-1 and J usage is TRBJ2-3; 10 bases are shared with TRBD2. Germline V CDR1 and CDR2: DFQATT, SNEGSKA (reference sequence). V lost 3 bases to trimming and J lost 1 base; unmatched junction nucleotides: 16. This CDR3 comprises 19 residues.

V is TRBV14 and J is TRBJ2-1; TRBD1 matches at 7 bases. This CDR3 spans 14 amino acids. In germline, CDR1 is SGHDN, CDR2 FVKESK. V lost 4 bases to trimming and J lost 14 bases; unmatched junction nucleotides: 14. The CDR3 DNA reads as TGTGCCAGCAGCCCGACGACAGGGCGATCCAGGGAGTTCTTC. Its protein product is CASSPTTGRSREFF.

The rearrangement uses TRBV6-1 and TRBJ1-2, with D possibly TRBD1 on 5 matching bases. Germline CDR1 reads MNHNS; CDR2 reads SASEGT. Trimming took 1 base from V and 4 from J, leaving 13 bases between them. The CDR3 has 15 amino acids. CDR3 sequence (DNA): TGTGCCAGCAGTGAAGGTCGACAGTGGTCCTATGGCTACACCTTC. Translation: CASSEGRQWSYGYTF.

In this sample, this clonotype turned up many times. The chain employs TRBV20-1 and TRBJ1-2; D is perhaps TRBD1 (6 bases). V was clipped by 3 bases and J by 4 bases, with 15 bases between them. Germline assignment: CDR1 DFQATT and CDR2 SNEGSKA (reference sequence). CDR3 size: 14 residues. The DNA for the CDR3 is TGCAGTGCTAGCAGACAGGACTCCTCCTATGGCTACACCTTC. Amino acid sequence: CSASRQDSSYGYTF.

This clonotype was observed at least ten times. V and J are TRBV6-5 and TRBJ1-4; the D gene is possibly TRBD1 (6 bases). The CDR3 totals 16 residues. V lost 2 bases and J lost 8, with 18 bases in between. CDR1 and CDR2 (germline): MNHEY, SVGAGI. This CDR3 is CASSYRPGVRGEKLFF. In DNA form, the CDR3 reads TGTGCCAGCAGTTACCGACCAGGGGTACGAGGGGAAAAACTGTTTTTT.

The sample holds many counts of this clonotype. The chain combines TRBV18 with TRBJ1-3; D might be TRBD1 (6 bases). In germline, CDR1 is KGHSH, CDR2 LQKENI. Trimming took 6 bases from V and 1 from J, leaving 13 bases between them. The CDR3 runs 15 residues. CDR3 residues: CASSQQGSSGNTIYF. CDR3 DNA: TGTGCCAGCTCGCAACAGGGATCGTCTGGAAACACCATATATTTT. Full variable domain (remainder filled in from reference TRBV18 and TRBJ1-3): NAGVMQNPRHLVRRRGQEARLRCSPMKGHSHVYWYRQLPEEGLKFMVYLQKENIIDESGMPKERFSAEFPKEGPSILRIQQVVRGDSAAYFCASSQQGSSGNTIYFGEGSWLTVV.

V gene TRBV20-1 combines with J gene TRBJ1-4, with 7 bases that match TRBD1. V trimming: 6 bases; J trimming: 11 bases; junction bases outside the gene matches: 9. CDR1 is DFQATT and CDR2 is SNEGSKA in the germline V gene (reference sequence). CDR3 length: 12 residues. CDR3 region: CSAWKQGYKLFF. CDR3 nucleotide sequence: TGCAGTGCGTGGAAACAGGGGTACAAACTGTTTTTT.

This clonotype was seen more than once but under ten times. CDR3 coding DNA: TGTGCCACCAGCAGGGTAGAAGGGACGAACACCATATATTTT. Encoded protein: CATSRVEGTNTIYF. V and J are TRBV15 and TRBJ1-3, with TRBD1 as a possible D gene (5 bases). V lost 3 bases and J lost 7, with 13 bases in between. The CDR3 consists of 14 residues. Germline V gene lookup returns CDR1 LNHNV and CDR2 YYDKDF (reference sequence). Full variable domain (outside the CDR3, taken from reference TRBV15 and TRBJ1-3): DAMVIQNPRYQVTQFGKPVTLSCSQTLNHNVMYWYQQKSSQAPKLLFHYYDKDFNNEADTPDNFQSRRPNTSFCFLDIRSPGLGDTAMYLCATSRVEGTNTIYFGEGSWLTVV.

This clonotype turned up a few times. The chain combines TRBV5-1 with TRBJ2-5; 10 positions match TRBD1. J gave up 4 bases and V 0 bases, and 6 bases lay outside the gene matches. Germline V gene sequence: CDR1 SGHRS, CDR2 YFSETQ. The CDR3 is 16 residues long. The chain's CDR3 is CASSLAGTGAGETQYF. Written as DNA, the CDR3 is TGCGCCAGCAGCTTGGCGGGGACAGGGGCTGGAGAGACCCAGTACTTC.

This clonotype was detected many times. This sequence joins TRBV20-1 and TRBJ2-3, with D perhaps TRBD2 (5 bases). V shed 5 bases and J shed 2 bases, with 11 bases lying between them. The CDR3 sequence is 13 residues long. CDR1 DFQATT and CDR2 SNEGSKA come from the germline V gene (reference sequence). The CDR3 loop reads CSALSGITDTQYF. As DNA, the CDR3 is TGCAGTGCTTTGTCGGGGATCACAGATACGCAGTATTTT.

This clonotype has at least ten counts. The V gene is TRBV7-2, the J gene TRBJ2-2; the match to TRBD1 covers 8 bases. Germline V gene sequence: CDR1 SGHTA, CDR2 FQGNSA. J gave up 3 bases and V 5 bases, and 5 bases lay outside the gene matches. The CDR3 totals 15 residues. Here the CDR3 DNA reads TGTGCCAGCAGCACCCGACAGGGGTACACCGGGGAGCTGTTTTTT. Its protein product is CASSTRQGYTGELFF.

The gene calls are TRBV7-3 and TRBJ1-1; TRBD1 agrees at 8 bases. The germline V gene has CDR1 SGHTA and CDR2 FQGTGA. The length of the CDR3 is 15 residues. J gave up 1 base and V 1 base, and 2 bases lay outside the gene matches. CDR3: CASSLMQGANTEAFF. In nucleotides, the CDR3 is TGTGCCAGCAGCTTAATGCAGGGGGCGAACACTGAAGCTTTCTTT.

The V and J genes are TRBV6-2 or TRBV6-3 and TRBJ2-1; 11 bases match TRBD2. The length of the CDR3 is 15 residues. V gave up 6 bases and J gave up 7 bases; unmatched junction bases: 8. Germline V gives CDR1 MNHEY, CDR2 SVGEGT. The CDR3 protein is CASRVAGGPGNEQFF. CDR3 in DNA: TGTGCCAGCAGGGTAGCGGGGGGGCCAGGAAATGAGCAGTTCTTC.

This clonotype showed up just a few times. The gene calls are TRBV19 and TRBJ1-2; D may be TRBD1 (5 bases). The germline CDR1 and CDR2 sequences are LNHDA and SQIVND (reference sequence). V was clipped by 4 bases and J by 6 bases, with 15 bases between them. The CDR3 is made up of 14 amino acids. The CDR3 sequence is CASSRGREVHGYTF. In DNA form, the CDR3 reads TGTGCCAGTAGTAGGGGCAGGGAGGTCCATGGCTACACCTTC.

This clonotype was detected a few times. The chain carries TRBV12-3 or TRBV12-4 and TRBJ2-2; no definite D call. Trimming took 5 bases from V and 0 from J, leaving 13 bases between them. The CDR3 sequence is 16 residues long. The CDR3 is CASSESRISNTGELFF. CDR3 sequence (DNA): TGTGCCAGCAGTGAGTCAAGGATATCGAACACCGGGGAGCTGTTTTTT.

This clonotype was picked up a small number of times. The rearrangement joins TRBV7-9 to TRBJ2-1, with a weak D call TRBD2 (6 bases). Germline V gives CDR1 SEHNR, CDR2 FQNEAQ (reference sequence). This CDR3 comprises 15 residues. Trimming took off 3 bases at V and 3 bases at J, with 12 bases between the two ends. The CDR3 loop is CASSFLGGNYNEQFF. The CDR3 DNA reads TGTGCCAGCAGCTTTTTGGGGGGTAACTACAATGAGCAGTTCTTC.